The source of this T cell receptor beta chain is a study of tissue T cells after allogeneic stem cell transplantation. For the study at large: Patients with graft-versus-host disease had grafts: several unmodified, three CD34-selected and T-cell-depleted. Overall study findings and caveats: Alloreactivity or antigen specificity of tissue TCRs was not determined; some clones might be host cells.

TCRdb keeps only in-frame clones here, not all; method: immunoSEQ multiplex PCR. This table holds 1,500 or so clones, about 86% found once. This clone was counted only a few times. Its antigen remains unidentified. Enrolled prospectively were adult allogeneic hematopoietic cell transplant recipients whose graft-versus-host disease was steroid-refractory. GI sites, liver, skin and spleen were taken after median 9.75 post-mortem hours. The CDR3 totals 15 residues. V dropped 3 bases and J dropped 3 bases, with 15 bases sitting between them. Germline loops: CDR1 SNHLY, CDR2 FYNNEI. The TCR was taken from a male patient between 35 and 69 years old with steroid-refractory graft-versus-host disease after an allogeneic stem cell transplant. The graft donor may have given rise to some T cells. Sequencing was performed on spleen tissue, taken at autopsy. This chain links TRBV2 with TRBJ2-7; D not certain. The chain's CDR3 is CASSDPTPFIYEQYF. Here the CDR3 DNA reads TGTGCCAGCAGTGACCCTACTCCCTTTATCTACGAGCAGTACTTC.